This TCR beta chain was sequenced in a study of cytomegalovirus exposure and HLA in healthy donors. Remarks on this clone: The antigen is unknown.

General observations from the study: Productive status was seen about 90% or about 30% of the time for most TCR beta V segments in an earlier analysis. In a later analysis, at a false discovery rate of 0.05, 17,000 or so TCR beta sequences were associated with HLA alleles. Using the classifier, cytomegalovirus status was reportedly diagnosed with high specificity and sensitivity. There were 150 to 200 TCR beta chains listed as cytomegalovirus-associated.

60 Vbeta and 13 Jbeta primers were used in PCR. The assay was immunoSEQ multiplex PCR, and TCRdb's table has in-frame clones only and misses some. The sample yields approximately 260,000 clones, around four fifths seen once. Losses at the gene ends were 4 bases for V and 9 bases for J; bases not matched to a gene: 10. The CDR3 extends over 14 amino acids. Germline values: CDR1 SGHAT, CDR2 FQNNGV. Sequencing was performed on PBMCs. This TCR was sampled from a woman between 40 and 50 years old in good health and CMV-seropositive. The chain has TRBV11-2 and TRBJ2-3; 7 bases fit TRBD2. Written as DNA, the CDR3 is TGTGCCAGCAGCTCGCTGCGGGGCGGGGGAACGCAGTATTTT. Translation gives CASSSLRGGGTQYF. The full variable domain, in which reference TRBV11-2 and TRBJ2-3 provide the parts outside the CDR3, is EAGVAQSPRYKIIEKRQSVAFWCNPISGHATLYWYQQILGQGPKLLIQFQNNGVVDDSQLPKDRFSAERLKGVDSTLKIQPAKLEDSAVYLCASSSLRGGGTQYFGPGTRLTVL.